This T cell receptor beta chain derives from a study of T cell responses to AZD1222 COVID-19 vaccine. Of note for this clone: What it recognizes is unknown.

Study-level results: Reportedly, close to half of spike-specific TCRs are directed against unmutated variant regions.

V dropped 6 bases and J dropped 8 bases, with 17 bases sitting between them. This CDR3 comprises 15 residues. Germline V gives CDR1 MNHEY, CDR2 SMNVEV (reference sequence). Libraries were prepared by immunoSEQ multiplex PCR; TCRdb keeps only in-frame clonotypes and omits some of them. The sample carries approximately 30,000 clones, approximately 84% recorded once. This receptor was identified in an adult who received the AZD1222 COVID-19 vaccine. This specimen consisted of peripheral blood, obtained 28 days after the second AZD1222 dose. This rearrangement joins TRBV27 to TRBJ1-6, with D possibly matching TRBD1 (6 bases). In DNA form, the CDR3 reads TGTGCCAGCAGCTACAGGACAGCCGTGGATTCACCCCTCCACTTT. It yields the protein CASSYRTAVDSPLHF.